The clone carrying this T cell receptor beta chain was counted a single time. Trimming pared 2 bases from V and 3 bases from J, leaving 11 bases between. CDR1 is MNHEY and CDR2 is SVGAGI in the germline V gene. This CDR3 has 14 amino acids. This record comes from a study of technical replicates of blood from a few donors. Assay used: immunoSEQ multiplex PCR; TCRdb lists only in-frame clones, some missing. The table includes more than 75,000 clones, roughly 95% detected once. The chain links TRBV6-5 to TRBJ2-7; TRBD2 is a possible D gene (7 bases). The sample taken for sequencing was T cells isolated from PBMCs. The clonotype comes from a human donor in good health. The CDR3 DNA is TGTGCCAGCAGTTACGGGGGGGCTGGCTACGAGCAGTACTTC. This encodes CASSYGGAGYEQYF.